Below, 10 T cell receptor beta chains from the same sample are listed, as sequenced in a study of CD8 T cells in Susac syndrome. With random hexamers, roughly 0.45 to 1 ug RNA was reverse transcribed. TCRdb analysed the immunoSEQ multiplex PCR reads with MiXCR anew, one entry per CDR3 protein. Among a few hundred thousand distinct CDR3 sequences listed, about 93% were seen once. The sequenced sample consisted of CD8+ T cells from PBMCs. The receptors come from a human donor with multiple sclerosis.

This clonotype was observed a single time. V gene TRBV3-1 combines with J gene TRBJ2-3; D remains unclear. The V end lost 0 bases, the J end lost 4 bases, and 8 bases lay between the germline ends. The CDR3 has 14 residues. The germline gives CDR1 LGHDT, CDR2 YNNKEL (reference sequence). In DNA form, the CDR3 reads TGTGCCAGCAGCCAAGATTGGGGATCAGATACGCAGTATTTT. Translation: CASSQDWGSDTQYF.

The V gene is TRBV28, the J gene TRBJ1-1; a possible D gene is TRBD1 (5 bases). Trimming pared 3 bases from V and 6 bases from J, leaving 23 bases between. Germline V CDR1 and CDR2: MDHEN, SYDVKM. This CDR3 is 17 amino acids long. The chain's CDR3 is CASSFPALWGGTPEAFF. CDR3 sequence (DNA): TGTGCCAGCAGTTTTCCCGCGCTGTGGGGGGGAACACCTGAAGCTTTCTTT.

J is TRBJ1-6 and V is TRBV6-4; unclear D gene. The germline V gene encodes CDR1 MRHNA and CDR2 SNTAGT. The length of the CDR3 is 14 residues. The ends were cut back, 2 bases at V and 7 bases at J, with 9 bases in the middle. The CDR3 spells CASSDTGPNSPLHF. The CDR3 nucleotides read TGTGCCAGCAGTGACACGGGCCCGAATTCACCCCTCCACTTT.

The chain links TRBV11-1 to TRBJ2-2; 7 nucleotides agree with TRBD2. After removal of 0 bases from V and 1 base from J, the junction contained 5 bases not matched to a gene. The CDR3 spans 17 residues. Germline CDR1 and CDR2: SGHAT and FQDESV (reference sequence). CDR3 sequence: CASSLALAGENTGELFF. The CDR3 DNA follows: TGTGCCAGCAGCTTAGCTTTGGCGGGGGAGAACACCGGGGAGCTGTTTTTT.

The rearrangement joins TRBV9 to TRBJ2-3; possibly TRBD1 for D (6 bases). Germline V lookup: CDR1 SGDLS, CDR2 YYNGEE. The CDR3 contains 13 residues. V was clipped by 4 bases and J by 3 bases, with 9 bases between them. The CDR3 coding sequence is TGTGCCAGCAGCTCCAGGGGTACAGATACGCAGTATTTT. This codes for CASSSRGTDTQYF.

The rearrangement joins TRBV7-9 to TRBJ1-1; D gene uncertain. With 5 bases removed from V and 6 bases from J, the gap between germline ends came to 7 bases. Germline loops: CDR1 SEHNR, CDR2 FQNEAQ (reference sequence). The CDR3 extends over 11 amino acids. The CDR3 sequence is CASSEGAEAFF. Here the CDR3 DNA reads TGTGCCAGCAGCGAGGGAGCTGAAGCTTTCTTT. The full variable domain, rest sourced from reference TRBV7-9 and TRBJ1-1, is DTGVSQNPRHKITKRGQNVTFRCDPISEHNRLYWYRQTLGQGPEFLTYFQNEAQLEKSRLLSDRFSAERPKGSFSTLEIQRTEQGDSAMYLCASSEGAEAFFGQGTRLTVV.

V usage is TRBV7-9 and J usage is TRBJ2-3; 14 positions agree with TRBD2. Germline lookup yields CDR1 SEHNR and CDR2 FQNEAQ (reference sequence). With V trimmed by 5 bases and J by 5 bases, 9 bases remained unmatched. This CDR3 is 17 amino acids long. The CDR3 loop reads CASSGPGLAGEEDTQYF. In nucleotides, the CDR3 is TGTGCCAGCAGCGGCCCGGGACTAGCGGGAGAAGAAGATACGCAGTATTTT. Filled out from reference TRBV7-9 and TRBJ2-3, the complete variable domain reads DTGVSQNPRHKITKRGQNVTFRCDPISEHNRLYWYRQTLGQGPEFLTYFQNEAQLEKSRLLSDRFSAERPKGSFSTLEIQRTEQGDSAMYLCASSGPGLAGEEDTQYFGPGTRLTVL.

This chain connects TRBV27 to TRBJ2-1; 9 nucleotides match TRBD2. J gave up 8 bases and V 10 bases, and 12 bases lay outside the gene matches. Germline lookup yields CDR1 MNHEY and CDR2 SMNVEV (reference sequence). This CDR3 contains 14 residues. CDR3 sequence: CATQGLARRDEQFF. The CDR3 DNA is TGTGCCACCCAAGGACTAGCGCGACGGGATGAGCAGTTCTTC.

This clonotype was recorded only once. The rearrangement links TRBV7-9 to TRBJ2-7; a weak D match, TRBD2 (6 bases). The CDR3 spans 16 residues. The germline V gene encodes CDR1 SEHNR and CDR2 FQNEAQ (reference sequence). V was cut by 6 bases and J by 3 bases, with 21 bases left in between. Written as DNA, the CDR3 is TGTGCCAGCAGTTTGCTACCCGGGACTCTAAACTACGAGCAGTACTTC. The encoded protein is CASSLLPGTLNYEQYF.

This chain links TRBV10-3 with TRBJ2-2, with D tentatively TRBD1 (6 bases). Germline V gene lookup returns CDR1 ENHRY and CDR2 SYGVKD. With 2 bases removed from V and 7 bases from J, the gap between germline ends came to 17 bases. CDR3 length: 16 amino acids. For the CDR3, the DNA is TGTGCCATCAGTGAGAAAGTACAGGGACGCGGCGGGGAGCTGTTTTTT. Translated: CAISEKVQGRGGELFF.